Following are 4 T cell receptor beta chains from one sample sequenced in a study of cytomegalovirus exposure and HLA in healthy donors. The repertoire was sequenced with immunoSEQ multiplex PCR; TCRdb's copy has only in-frame clones and lacks some. The sample carries about 130,000 clones, approximately 94% recorded once. Sequenced material: PBMCs. Every receptor here comes from a man younger than 30 in good health and CMV-seronegative.

V gene TRBV28 combines with J gene TRBJ2-7, with 10 bases fitting TRBD1. The CDR3 totals 15 residues. After removal of 3 bases from V and 3 bases from J, the junction contained 5 bases not matched to a gene. CDR1 is MDHEN, CDR2 SYDVKM, per germline. DNA for the CDR3: TGTGCCAGCAGTTTGGGGACAGGGGTCTACTACGAGCAGTACTTC. This encodes CASSLGTGVYYEQYF.

This clone was found once. The chain joins TRBV18 to TRBJ2-7; 8 bases line up with TRBD1. The ends lost 1 base at V and 5 bases at J; junction bases unmatched: 7. This CDR3 has 15 residues. Germline CDR1 is KGHSH and CDR2 is LQKENI. The CDR3 is CASSPRGQVIDEQYF. Written as DNA, the CDR3 is TGTGCCAGCTCACCACGGGGACAGGTAATCGACGAGCAGTACTTC.

The chain combines TRBV2 with TRBJ2-3; 7 bases align to TRBD1. The germline V gene encodes CDR1 SNHLY and CDR2 FYNNEI. CDR3 size: 15 residues. J was trimmed by 4 bases and V by 5 bases; bases with no gene match: 9. The CDR3 bases are TGTGCCAGCAGTCTACAGGGGAATTTCGCAGATACGCAGTATTTT. Its protein product is CASSLQGNFADTQYF.

This clone has a single count. The chain uses TRBV5-4 and TRBJ2-5, with D possibly being TRBD1 (6 bases). CDR3 size: 13 residues. Germline V gene data show CDR1 as SGHNT and CDR2 as YYREEE (reference sequence). Trimming took 3 bases from V and 3 from J, leaving 9 bases between them. The CDR3 loop is CASSSGVEETQYF. The CDR3 DNA follows: TGTGCCAGCAGCTCAGGGGTAGAAGAGACCCAGTACTTC. Together with reference TRBV5-4 and TRBJ2-5, the CDR3 gives the full variable domain: ETGVTQSPTHLIKTRGQQVTLRCSSQSGHNTVSWYQQALGQGPQFIFQYYREEENGRGNFPPRFSGLQFPNYSSELNVNALELDDSALYLCASSSGVEETQYFGPGTRLLVL.